This T cell receptor (beta chain) appears in the sequencing data of a study of cytomegalovirus exposure and HLA in healthy donors (dated by TCRdb to the late 2010s). As for the study more broadly: An earlier analysis of approximately 600 of the donors reported 250 to 350 Gb of sequence data and roughly 100 million unique TCR beta sequences from about 200 million T cells. An early release covering roughly 600 HLA-typed donors comprised 300 to 350 gigabases of sequencing data and about 90 million unique TCR sequences. Of the 398 genotyped donors, around 81% fell in the genetic ancestry cluster associated with self-reported Caucasian donors. The study aimed to test whether signatures of past pathogen exposure could be identified by cataloging public T cell receptors. The study used immunosequencing to profile the T cell repertoires of several hundred subjects and linked those repertoires to cytomegalovirus serostatus. In addition to the first cohort of approximately 670 subjects, a separate validation cohort of 120 different subjects was used. To predict cytomegalovirus infection status, the study brought together high-throughput TCR immunosequencing, statistical association of individual TCRs with disease status, and machine learning. A later analysis re-examined previously published TCR beta repertoires from just over 650 donors and added high-resolution HLA genotyping to investigate patterns of TCR occurrence. In the later analysis, no new phenotypic data were used to find candidate immune exposures; instead, reliance was placed on TCR beta sequences and their occurrence across donors. To decide whether each TCR beta V gene segment behaved as functional or pseudogenic, an earlier analysis of some 600 of the donors relied on high-throughput TCR beta sequencing. Donor age, sex, ethnicity and CMV serostatus were compiled together with the repertoire data. A later genetic analysis used genome-wide SNP genotypes for about three fifths of the 666 donors, treating that subset as a discovery cohort. Every discovery cohort repertoire had been produced on one sequencing platform. Both class I and class II loci were covered by HLA typing, at four-digit resolution. Typing coverage differed by locus: A, B, C, DRB1 and DQB1 were typed in about 629-640 donors, DQA1 in about 500, DPA1 in some 610, and DPB1 in roughly 470. Roughly 5 DR-DQ haplotypes were handled as single units for association and clustering, since linkage in the cohort was strong. On average, around 240,000 unique TCR beta nucleotide sequences were sequenced per donor among roughly 430 genotyped donors of the cohort, with 15% to 20% of those sequences being non-productive.

This clone appeared a few times. Its antigen remains undetermined. Qualities for individual bases were not recorded, and no much larger clone is one base off. What the authors observed across the whole study: The study gave a list of under 200 TCR beta chains associated with cytomegalovirus. A few of the identified cytomegalovirus-associated TCR beta chains were confirmed in vitro to be specific for cytomegalovirus antigens. A later analysis reported that several top co-occurrence clusters appeared linked to parvovirus B19, influenza, CMV and Epstein-Barr virus. Because counts were too low, 15 to 20 rarely observed V segments, including chromosome 9 orphons, were excluded from the earlier analysis of about 500 of the donors. The cohort was sequenced for TCR beta chains only, and without alpha or paired-chain data the features that could be detected were limited. Most TCR sequences were seen in very few donors, while some public TCRs were found in many individuals. According to a later analysis, TCR association rates differed among HLA loci, with DRB1 alleles showing the most associated TCRs and HLA-C alleles showing the fewest. When HLA alleles, especially DR and DQ, strongly co-occurred, TCR associations were difficult to assign to individual alleles. Because HLA typing was missing for some donors at each locus, association tests included only the typed subset. According to the authors, the approach could potentially be generalized to other disease states and immunological phenotypes. Broadly in line with IMGT annotations, most TCR beta V segments showed up in productive rearrangements about 87% or about 30% of the time in an earlier analysis of about 500 of the donors. Roughly uniform sequencing depth across donors was assumed in presence/absence analyses, although this assumption may not hold. In a later genetic analysis, a missense DCLRE1C variant was associated with V-gene and J-gene trimming of TCR beta chains, and the association was replicated in an independent cohort. Correlated functional status among segregating V segments might be attributable to linkage disequilibrium, but an unknown experimental factor could not be ruled out. A cluster of highly shared sequence variants was judged likely to represent a technical artifact of the sequencing pipeline. Specific HLA alleles were associated with 15,000 to 20,000 TCR beta sequences at a false discovery rate of 0.05 in a later analysis. According to a later analysis, most CMV-associated TCR beta chains appeared to be HLA-restricted, and the HLA associations seemed to be driven largely by CMV exposure. A later analysis found that HLA-associated TCR beta chains were more clonally expanded and had lower generation probabilities than equally common non-associated chains. According to a later genetic analysis, donors in an Asian-associated ancestry cluster had fewer N-insertions in productive TCRs than the approximately 650-donor mean. Some IMGT-functional V segments, including TRBV6-2 and TRBV6-3, could not be told apart with the 87-base-pair reads, so those segments were excluded. The classifier was reported to diagnose cytomegalovirus status with high specificity and sensitivity in both the original and validation cohorts. A further reported finding was that TCR beta sequences accurately predicted the HLA-A and HLA-B alleles for most subjects in the first cohort. CMV serostatus was the only immune exposure information available for the cohort.

The library was prepared using the immunoSEQ multiplex PCR assay. For the multiplex PCR, a mixture combining 60 forward primers for TCR Vbeta segments and 13 reverse primers for TCR Jbeta segments was used. The CDR3 region of rearranged TCR beta genes was amplified from genomic DNA with a multiplex PCR assay. The amplified TCR beta libraries were sequenced on the Illumina HiSeq System as 87-base-pair reads. Under the source paper's analysis protocol: A later analysis tallied around 87 million unique TCR beta chains across the 600 to 700 repertoires, and roughly 11 million of those chains were shared by two or more donors. Raw reads were error-corrected and collapsed into unique sequences with a nearest-neighbor algorithm that merged closely related sequences to remove PCR and sequencing errors. V, D and J gene segments were assigned by aligning CDR3 sequences to IMGT reference sequences. For a sequence to be retained, a match of at least six nucleotides was required to both a V gene segment and a J gene segment. Rearrangements were classified as productive when the CDR3 lacked stop codons and remained in frame with V and J, and all other rearrangements were classified as non-productive. Following IMGT convention, CDR3 was defined as the stretch from the second conserved V-encoded cysteine up to the conserved J-encoded phenylalanine. The earlier analysis of about 560 of the donors excluded any sequence lacking an unambiguous match to a single V gene segment. An earlier analysis of a few hundred of the donors called V segments functional above 56.7% productive rearrangements and segregating when the between-donor standard deviation exceeded 5%. A statistical classification framework was built to diagnose cytomegalovirus status from the catalog of TCR beta chain sequences. A later analysis assigned V and J genes by comparing TCR nucleotide sequences with IMGT/GENE-DB human TR gene sequences. The TCRdist pipeline was used in a later analysis to assign CDR3 sequences and most-parsimonious VDJ recombination scenarios. A later analysis defined each TCR beta chain by its CDR3 amino acid sequence plus V-gene family, and excluded reads lacking a unique V-gene family. To address suspected cross-contamination and a sequencing artifact, a later analysis removed 450 to 700 highly shared, low-generation-probability nucleotide sequences. In a later analysis, a clonal expansion index for each public chain was calculated from normalized within-repertoire ranks of inferred template counts. In a later analysis, generation probabilities were computed using a VDJ recombination model fitted to out-of-frame rearrangements, and the results were checked against IGoR. In a later analysis, hypergeometric tests were used to score TCR-TCR, TCR-HLA and TCR-CMV co-occurrence, with a repertoire-size bias correction applied to TCR pairs. In a later analysis, false discovery rates were estimated by permuting HLA or CMV assignments 20 times. In a later analysis, co-occurring TCRs were grouped using DBSCAN, with TCRdist sequence similarity added in when clustering inside HLA-allele-positive subsets. Repertoires with fewer than 30,000 or more than 120,000 public chains, plus five repertoires with anomalous nucleotide sharing, were excluded from co-occurrence clustering. TCRdb's version of the immuneACCESS table is confined to in-frame rearrangements and falls short of the full clone set. An unresolved V gene accounts for under half of the shortfall where checked; the remainder is of unknown origin. Clone size and the V and J calls come from that table; the DNA yielded D and trimming. A total of approximately 190,000 clones appear in this sample, around 73% of them only once. The top ten hold 2% to 2.5% of the sample.

Germline trimming: 4 bases from V, 3 bases from J; junction bases outside gene matches: 14. The germline V gene specifies SGHRS as CDR1 and YFSETQ as CDR2. From the cysteine up to the phenylalanine, the CDR3 has a length of 17 residues. Only the CDR3 region is kept as DNA, spanning 51 bases read in frame from base 1. In total, over 600 healthy bone marrow donors made up the cohort. Cohort members were all nominally healthy when sampled, although unrecorded immune exposures were likely present. The donor tested CMV seropositive and was one of the 289 seropositive cohort members. A peripheral blood sample was collected from each donor, and TCR beta sequencing was performed on peripheral blood mononuclear cells. The Qiagen DNeasy Blood Extraction Kit was used to extract genomic DNA from the blood cell samples.

The sequencing sample was made of PBMCs. The clonotype comes from a woman aged 25 to 39 in good health and CMV-seropositive. The V gene is TRBV5-1 and the J gene is TRBJ2-3, with 7 junctional bases fitting TRBD2. The CDR3 region has the sequence CASSRGVGGGATDTQYF. The sequenced DNA: TGCGCCAGCAGCCGGGGGGTTGGGGGAGGCGCGACAGATACGCAGTATTTT.